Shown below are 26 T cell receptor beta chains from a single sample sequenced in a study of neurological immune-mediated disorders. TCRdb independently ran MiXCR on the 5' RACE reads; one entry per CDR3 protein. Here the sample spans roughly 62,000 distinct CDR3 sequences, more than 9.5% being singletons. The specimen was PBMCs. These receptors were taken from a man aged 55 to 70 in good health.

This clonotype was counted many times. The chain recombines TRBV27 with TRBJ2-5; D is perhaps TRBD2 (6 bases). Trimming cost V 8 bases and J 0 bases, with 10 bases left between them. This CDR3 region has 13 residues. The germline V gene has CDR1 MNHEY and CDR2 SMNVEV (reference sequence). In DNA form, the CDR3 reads TGTGCCAGCCAACGGGGGTACCAAGAGACCCAGTACTTC. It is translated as CASQRGYQETQYF.

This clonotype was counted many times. The CDR3 sequence: CASSSSGMPDTQYF. DNA for the CDR3: TGTGCCAGCAGCTCCAGCGGGATGCCAGATACGCAGTATTTT. The chain employs TRBV7-7 and TRBJ2-3; 7 positions agree with TRBD2. The trim removed 4 bases at V and 4 bases at J, leaving 5 bases unmatched. CDR3 length equals 14 residues. Per the germline V gene, CDR1 is SSHAT and CDR2 is FNYEAQ (reference sequence).

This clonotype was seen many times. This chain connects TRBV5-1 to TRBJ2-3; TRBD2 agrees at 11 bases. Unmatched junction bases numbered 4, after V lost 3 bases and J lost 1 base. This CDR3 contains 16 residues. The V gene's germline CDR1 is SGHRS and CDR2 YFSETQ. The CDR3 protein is CASSSVLAGGTDTQYF. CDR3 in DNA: TGCGCCAGCAGCTCAGTACTAGCGGGGGGCACAGATACGCAGTATTTT.

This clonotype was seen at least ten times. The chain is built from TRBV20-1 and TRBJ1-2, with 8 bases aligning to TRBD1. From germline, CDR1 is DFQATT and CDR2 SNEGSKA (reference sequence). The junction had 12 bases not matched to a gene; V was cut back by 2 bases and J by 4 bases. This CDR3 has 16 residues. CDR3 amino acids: CSARRDRQSGGYGYTF. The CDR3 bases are TGCAGTGCTAGAAGGGACAGGCAGTCCGGGGGCTATGGCTACACCTTC.

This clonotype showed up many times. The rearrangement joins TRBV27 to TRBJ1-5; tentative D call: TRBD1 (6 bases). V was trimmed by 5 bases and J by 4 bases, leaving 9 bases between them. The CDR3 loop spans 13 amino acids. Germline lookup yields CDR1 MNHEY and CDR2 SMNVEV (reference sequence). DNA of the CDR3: TGTGCCAGCAGTCGGACAGCTAATCAGCCCCAGCATTTT. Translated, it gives CASSRTANQPQHF.

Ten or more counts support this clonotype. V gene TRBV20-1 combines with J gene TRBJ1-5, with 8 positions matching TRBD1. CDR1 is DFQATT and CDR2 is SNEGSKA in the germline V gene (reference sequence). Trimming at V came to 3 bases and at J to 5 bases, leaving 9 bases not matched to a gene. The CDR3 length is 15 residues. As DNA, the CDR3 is TGCAGTGCTAGTAAGAGCAGGGGGCAATATCAGCCCCAGCATTTT. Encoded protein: CSASKSRGQYQPQHF.

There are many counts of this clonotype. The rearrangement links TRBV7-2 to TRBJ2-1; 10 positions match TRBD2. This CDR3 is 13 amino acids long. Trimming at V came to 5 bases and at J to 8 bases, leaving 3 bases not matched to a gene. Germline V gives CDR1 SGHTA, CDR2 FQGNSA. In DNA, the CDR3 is TGTGCCAGCAGCCTACTAGCGGGGTATGAGCAGTTCTTC. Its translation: CASSLLAGYEQFF. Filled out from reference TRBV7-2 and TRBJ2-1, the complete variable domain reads GAGVSQSPSNKVTEKGKDVELRCDPISGHTALYWYRQSLGQGLEFLIYFQGNSAPDKSGLPSDRFSAERTGGSVSTLTIQRTQQEDSAVYLCASSLLAGYEQFFGPGTRLTVL.

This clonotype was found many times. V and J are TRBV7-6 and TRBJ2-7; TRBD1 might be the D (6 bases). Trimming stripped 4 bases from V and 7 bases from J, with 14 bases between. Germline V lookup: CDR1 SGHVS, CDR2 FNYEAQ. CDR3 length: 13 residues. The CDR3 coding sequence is TGTGCCAGCAGCTCGGACAGCTTCGGGGAGCAGTACTTC. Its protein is CASSSDSFGEQYF.

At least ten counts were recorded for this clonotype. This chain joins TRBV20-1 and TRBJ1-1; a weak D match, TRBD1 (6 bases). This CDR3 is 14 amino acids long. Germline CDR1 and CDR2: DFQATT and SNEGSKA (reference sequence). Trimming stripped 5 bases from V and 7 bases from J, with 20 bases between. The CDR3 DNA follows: TGCAGTGCTCCCCACAGGGAAAGAATAAGTGAAGCTTTCTTT. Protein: CSAPHRERISEAFF.

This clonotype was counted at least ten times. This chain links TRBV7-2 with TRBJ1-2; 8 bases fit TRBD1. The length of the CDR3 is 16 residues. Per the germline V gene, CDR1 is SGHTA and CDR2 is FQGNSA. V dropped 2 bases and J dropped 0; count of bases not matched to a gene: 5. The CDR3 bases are TGTGCCAGCAGCTTACAGGGGGCGCTGGCTAACTATGGCTACACCTTC. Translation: CASSLQGALANYGYTF.

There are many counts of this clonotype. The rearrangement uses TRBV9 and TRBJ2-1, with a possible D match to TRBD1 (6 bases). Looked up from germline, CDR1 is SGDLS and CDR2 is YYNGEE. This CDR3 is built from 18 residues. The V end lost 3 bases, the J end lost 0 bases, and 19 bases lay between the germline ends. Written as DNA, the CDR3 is TGTGCCAGCAGCGCTCCGACCGGACAGTCCCGCTCCTACAATGAGCAGTTCTTC. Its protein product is CASSAPTGQSRSYNEQFF.

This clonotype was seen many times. This CDR3 reads CASSEEVAGGGQFF. CDR3 nucleotide sequence: TGTGCCAGCAGTGAAGAGGTAGCGGGGGGCGGGCAGTTCTTC. The chain carries TRBV25-1 and TRBJ2-1; 10 bases line up with TRBD2. The CDR3 has 14 residues. The germline V gene has CDR1 MGHDK and CDR2 SYGVNS. After removal of 2 bases from V and 12 bases from J, the junction contained 7 bases not matched to a gene.

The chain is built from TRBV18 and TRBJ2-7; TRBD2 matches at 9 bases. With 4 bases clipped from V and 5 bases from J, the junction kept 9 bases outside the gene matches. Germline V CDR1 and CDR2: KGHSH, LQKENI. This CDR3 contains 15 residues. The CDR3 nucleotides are TGTGCCAGCTCACATAATAGCGGGGGCCGGGACGAGCAGTACTTC. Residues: CASSHNSGGRDEQYF.

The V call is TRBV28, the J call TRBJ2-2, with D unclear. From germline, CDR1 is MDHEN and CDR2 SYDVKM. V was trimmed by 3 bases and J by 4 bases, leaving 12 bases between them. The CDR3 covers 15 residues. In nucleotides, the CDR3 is TGTGCCAGCAGTTTTGGGCTAGATGCCACCGGGGAGCTGTTTTTT. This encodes CASSFGLDATGELFF.

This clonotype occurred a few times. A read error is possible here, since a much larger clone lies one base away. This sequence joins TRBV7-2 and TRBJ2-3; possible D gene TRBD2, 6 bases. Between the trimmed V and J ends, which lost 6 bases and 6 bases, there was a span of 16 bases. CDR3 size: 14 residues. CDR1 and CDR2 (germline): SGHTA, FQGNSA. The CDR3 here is CASRGWEVSDTQYF. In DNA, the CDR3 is TGTGCCAGCAGGGGCTGGGAGGTGTCGGATACGCAGTATTTT.

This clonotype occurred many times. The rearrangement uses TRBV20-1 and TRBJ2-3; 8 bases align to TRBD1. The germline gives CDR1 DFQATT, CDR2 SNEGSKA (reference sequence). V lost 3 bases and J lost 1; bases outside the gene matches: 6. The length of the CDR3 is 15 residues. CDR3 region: CSASPVTGGTDTQYF. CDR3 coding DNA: TGCAGTGCTAGTCCCGTGACAGGGGGCACAGATACGCAGTATTTT.

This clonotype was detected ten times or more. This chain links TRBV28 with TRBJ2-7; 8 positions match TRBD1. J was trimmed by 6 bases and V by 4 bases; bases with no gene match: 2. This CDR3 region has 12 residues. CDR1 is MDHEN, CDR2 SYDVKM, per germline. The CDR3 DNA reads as TGTGCCAGCAGTTCCGACAGGGGCGAGCAGTACTTC. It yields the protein CASSSDRGEQYF. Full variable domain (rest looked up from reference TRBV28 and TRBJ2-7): DVKVTQSSRYLVKRTGEKVFLECVQDMDHENMFWYRQDPGLGLRLIYFSYDVKMKEKGDIPEGYSVSREKKERFSLILESASTNQTSMYLCASSSDRGEQYFGPGTRLTVT.

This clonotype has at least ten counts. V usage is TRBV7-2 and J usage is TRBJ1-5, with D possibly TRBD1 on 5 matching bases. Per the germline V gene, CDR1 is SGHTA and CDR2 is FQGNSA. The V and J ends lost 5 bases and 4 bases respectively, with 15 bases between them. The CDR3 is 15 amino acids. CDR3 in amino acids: CASSPQGLENQPQHF. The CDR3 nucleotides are TGTGCCAGCAGCCCTCAGGGTCTGGAGAATCAGCCCCAGCATTTT.

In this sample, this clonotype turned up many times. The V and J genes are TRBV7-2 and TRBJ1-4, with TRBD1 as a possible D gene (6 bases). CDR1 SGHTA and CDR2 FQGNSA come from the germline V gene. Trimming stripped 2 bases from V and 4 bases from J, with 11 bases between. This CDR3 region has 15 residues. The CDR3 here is CASSLKMGHNEKLFF. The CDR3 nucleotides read TGTGCCAGCAGCTTAAAAATGGGACATAATGAAAAACTGTTTTTT.

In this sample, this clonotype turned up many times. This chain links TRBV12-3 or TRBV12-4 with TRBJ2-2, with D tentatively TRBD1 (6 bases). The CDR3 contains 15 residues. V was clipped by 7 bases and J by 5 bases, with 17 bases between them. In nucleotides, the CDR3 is TGTGCCAGCACCCCCCCTCAAGGGGGAACCGGGGAGCTGTTTTTT. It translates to CASTPPQGGTGELFF.

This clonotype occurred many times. CDR3 protein: CASSFGTSNSYEQYF. The DNA of the CDR3 is TGTGCCAGCAGTTTTGGGACTAGTAATTCCTACGAGCAGTACTTC. The rearrangement links TRBV6-5 to TRBJ2-7; 8 bases are shared with TRBD2. The CDR3 length is 15 residues. Germline CDR1 MNHEY, CDR2 SVGAGI. Trimming at V came to 4 bases and at J to 1 base, leaving 6 bases not matched to a gene.

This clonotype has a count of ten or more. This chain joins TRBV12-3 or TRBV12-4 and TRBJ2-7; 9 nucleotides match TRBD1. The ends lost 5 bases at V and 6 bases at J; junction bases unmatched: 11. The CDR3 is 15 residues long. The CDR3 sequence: CASSTGGALRGEQYF. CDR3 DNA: TGTGCCAGCAGTACAGGGGGCGCGTTGAGGGGCGAGCAGTACTTC.

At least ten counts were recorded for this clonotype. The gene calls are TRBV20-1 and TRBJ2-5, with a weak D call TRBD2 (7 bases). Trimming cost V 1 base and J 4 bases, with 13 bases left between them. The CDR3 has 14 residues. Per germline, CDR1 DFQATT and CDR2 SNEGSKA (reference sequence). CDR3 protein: CSARGGGAGETQYF. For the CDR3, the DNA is TGCAGTGCTAGAGGAGGGGGGGCGGGAGAGACCCAGTACTTC.

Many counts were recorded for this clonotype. The CDR3 nucleotides read TGCAGTGCTTGGGACAGTCATTCCTACGAGCAGTACTTC. Its translation: CSAWDSHSYEQYF. The chain is built from TRBV20-1 and TRBJ2-7; 7 nucleotides line up with TRBD1. CDR1 and CDR2 from the germline V gene are DFQATT and SNEGSKA (reference sequence). The CDR3 covers 13 residues. With V trimmed by 5 bases and J by 1 base, 5 bases remained unmatched.

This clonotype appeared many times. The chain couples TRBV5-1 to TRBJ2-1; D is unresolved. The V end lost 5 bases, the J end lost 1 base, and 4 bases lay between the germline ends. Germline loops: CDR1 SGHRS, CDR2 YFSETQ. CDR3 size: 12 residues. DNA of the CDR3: TGCGCCAGCAGGGAGTCCTACAATGAGCAGTTCTTC. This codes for CASRESYNEQFF.

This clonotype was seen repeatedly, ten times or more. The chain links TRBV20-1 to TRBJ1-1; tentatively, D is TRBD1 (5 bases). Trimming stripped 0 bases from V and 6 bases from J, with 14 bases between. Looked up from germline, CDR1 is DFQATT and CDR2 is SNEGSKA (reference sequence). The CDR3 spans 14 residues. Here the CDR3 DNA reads TGCAGTGCTAGAGACTATACCTCGGGGCCTGAAGCTTTCTTT. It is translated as CSARDYTSGPEAFF.